The sequence of this T cell receptor beta chain was determined in a study of blood T cell repertoires in COVID-19. Across the whole study: Specimens from acute and convalescent COVID-19 originated in the United States, Italy and Spain. The analysed material was cDNA or gDNA that came from T cells, B-cell-depleted T cells, or PBMCs.

In the original analysis: Reference gene primer amplification gave nucleated cell count estimates. Profiling relied on immunoSEQ multiplex PCR, and the TCRdb table lists in-frame clones only, not all of them. From that table come the V and J calls and clone size; the DNA was used to work out D and trimming. The sample consists of about 70,000 clones, approximately 85% of them appearing once. Germline CDR1 SGHRS, CDR2 YFSETQ. Unmatched junction bases numbered 2, after V lost 3 bases and J lost 0 bases. The CDR3 is made up of 14 amino acids. The TCR was taken from a man at least 80 years old with acute or convalescent COVID-19. The sequenced sample consisted of peripheral blood. V usage is TRBV5-1 and J usage is TRBJ2-7; 8 bases are shared with TRBD1. The CDR3 sequence is CASSWTGISYEQYF. The CDR3 coding sequence is TGCGCCAGCAGCTGGACAGGGATCTCCTACGAGCAGTACTTC. Complete variable domain (other parts from reference TRBV5-1 and TRBJ2-7): KAGVTQTPRYLIKTRGQQVTLSCSPISGHRSVSWYQQTPGQGLQFLFEYFSETQRNKGNFPGRFSGRQFSNSRSEMNVSTLELGDSALYLCASSWTGISYEQYFGPGTRLTVT.